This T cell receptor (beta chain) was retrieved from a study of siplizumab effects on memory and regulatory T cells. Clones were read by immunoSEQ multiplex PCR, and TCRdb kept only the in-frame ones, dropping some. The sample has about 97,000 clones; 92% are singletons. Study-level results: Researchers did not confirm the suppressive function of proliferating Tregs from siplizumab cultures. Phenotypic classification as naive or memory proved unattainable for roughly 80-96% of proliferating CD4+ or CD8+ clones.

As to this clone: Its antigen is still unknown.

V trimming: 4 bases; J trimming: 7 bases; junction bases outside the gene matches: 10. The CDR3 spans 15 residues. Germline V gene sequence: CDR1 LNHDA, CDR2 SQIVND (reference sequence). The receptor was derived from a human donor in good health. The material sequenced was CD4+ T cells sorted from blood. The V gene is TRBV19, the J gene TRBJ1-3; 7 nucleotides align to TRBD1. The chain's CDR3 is CASSTTGDRGNTIYF. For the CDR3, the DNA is TGTGCCAGTAGTACTACAGGGGATCGAGGGAACACCATATATTTT.